This T cell receptor beta chain is from a study of OX40 agonist ivuxolimab in advanced cancers. Findings of the study overall: On average, CD8+ T cells had more expanded clones than CD4+. CD4+ and CD8+ blood T cells expanded clonally by week 6 at 0.1 to 3.0 mg/kg.

In regard to this clone: Its antigen is still unknown.

There are 13 residues in the CDR3. Germline CDR1 reads MNHNY; CDR2 reads SVGAGI (reference sequence). The V end lost 2 bases, the J end lost 2 bases, and 6 bases lay between the germline ends. Assay: immunoSEQ multiplex PCR; the TCRdb copy retains only in-frame clones and omits some. Altogether 25,000 to 35,000 clones are present, around four fifths being singletons, with the ten largest covering roughly 25%. The sequenced sample was CD4+ or CD8+ T cells sorted from blood, obtained in a trial of the OX40 agonist ivuxolimab. This chain connects TRBV6-6 to TRBJ2-5; TRBD1 might be the D (5 bases). This TCR was recovered from an adult with an advanced solid tumor such as melanoma, head and neck, liver or kidney cancer. In DNA, the CDR3 is TGTGCCAGCAGTTACGGGGCGCAAGAGACCCAGTACTTC. Translated: CASSYGAQETQYF.